A selection of T cell receptor beta chains follows, all from one sample in a study of T cell repertoires in cytomegalovirus infection. TCRdb re-called the reads with MiXCR, one entry per CDR3 protein. The repertoire holds hundreds of thousands of distinct CDR3 sequences, with under 20% as singletons. The sequencing sample was made of PBMCs. The receptors shown here come from a human donor in good health (CMV status not recorded). Some clones in this sample may be carry-over from other donors' samples. CDR3s include the opening cysteine and the closing phenylalanine or tryptophan. Fields, in order: V gene, clone size, D gene, J gene, CDR3 protein, CDR3 DNA. A D gene is named only where the DNA matches it firmly. Size tells how often a clone was seen (once, few, many) or the class of an expanded clone, and some rows leave it out.

>TRBV6-5|many|.|TRBJ2-3
CASSYSVEGTTDTQYF
TGTGCCAGCAGTTACTCCGTGGAGGGGACAACAGATACGCAGTATTTT
>TRBV7-8|many|.|TRBJ2-1
CASGQRSGEQFF
TGTGCCAGCGGCCAACGGTCGGGTGAGCAGTTCTTC
>TRBV24-1|.|.|TRBJ2-2
CATSDLISNTGELFF
TGTGCCACCAGTGATTTGATTTCCAACACCGGGGAGCTGTTTTTT
>TRBV7-2|few|TRBD1|TRBJ1-2
CASNRQGEGYGYTF
TGTGCCAGCAACAGACAGGGGGAGGGGTATGGCTACACCTTC
>TRBV7-2|.|.|TRBJ2-1
CASSPGSNEQFF
TGTGCCAGCAGCCCCGGAAGCAATGAGCAGTTCTTC
>TRBV7-9|.|.|TRBJ1-1
CASSPNTRAFF
TGTGCCAGCAGCCCGAATACGAGAGCTTTCTTT
>TRBV28|few|TRBD1|TRBJ2-7
CASSLLGQVPSEQYF
TGTGCCAGCAGTTTATTGGGACAGGTCCCCTCCGAGCAGTACTTC
>TRBV12-3/TRBV12-4|many|TRBD1|TRBJ2-2
CASSLVLQGARTGELFF
TGTGCCAGCAGTTTAGTCTTACAGGGGGCGCGTACCGGGGAGCTGTTTTTT
>TRBV10-3|many|.|TRBJ1-6
CAISESRGNSPLHF
TGTGCCATCAGTGAGTCAAGGGGGAATTCACCCCTCCACTTT
>TRBV7-6|few|TRBD1|TRBJ1-6
CASSQAGQGYNSPLHF
TGTGCCAGCAGCCAAGCGGGACAGGGATATAATTCACCCCTCCACTTT
>TRBV7-2|many|TRBD1|TRBJ1-2
CASSLAQGAGGYTF
TGTGCCAGCAGCTTAGCGCAGGGGGCCGGAGGCTACACCTTC
>TRBV5-1|few|.|TRBJ1-3
CASSRDVGSGNTIYF
TGCGCCAGCAGCCGGGACGTCGGCTCTGGAAACACCATATATTTT
>TRBV18|.|TRBD1|TRBJ2-7
CASSTKQGWYEQYF
TGTGCCAGCTCCACCAAACAGGGGTGGTACGAGCAGTACTTC
>TRBV7-8|.|TRBD2|TRBJ2-7
CASSLAGGGVVGAPYEQYF
TGTGCCAGCAGCTTAGCCGGGGGGGGGGTTGTGGGGGCGCCCTACGAGCAGTACTTC
>TRBV20-1|many|.|TRBJ1-6
CSAVYRVESPLHF
TGCAGTGCTGTTTACAGGGTAGAATCACCCCTCCACTTT
>TRBV12-3/TRBV12-4|few|.|TRBJ2-1
CASSTPGTPFPGGQFF
TGTGCCAGCAGTACCCCCGGGACTCCATTCCCCGGGGGGCAGTTCTTC
>TRBV24-1|.|.|TRBJ2-1
CATRLGGNNEQFF
TGTGCCACCCGCCTAGGGGGAAACAACGAGCAGTTCTTC
>TRBV11-3|many|TRBD2|TRBJ2-2
CASSLVASGGTGELFF
TGTGCCAGCAGCTTAGTGGCTAGCGGGGGCACCGGGGAGCTGTTTTTT
>TRBV7-2|many|.|TRBJ1-1
CASSYSADTEAFF
TGTGCCAGCAGCTATTCGGCGGACACTGAAGCTTTCTTT
>TRBV7-2|many|TRBD2|TRBJ2-1
CASSLGAGGTYNEQFF
TGTGCCAGCAGCTTAGGGGCGGGGGGAACCTACAATGAGCAGTTCTTC
>TRBV4-3|many|TRBD2|TRBJ2-3
CASSQDASGGYNTDTQYF
TGCGCCAGCAGCCAAGATGCTAGCGGGGGGTATAACACAGATACGCAGTATTTT
>TRBV7-2|many|TRBD1|TRBJ2-1
CASRRGQGNEQFF
TGTGCCAGCAGGCGAGGACAGGGGAATGAGCAGTTCTTC
>TRBV7-9|many|TRBD1|TRBJ1-4
CASSFRDRATNEKLFF
TGTGCCAGCAGCTTCCGGGACAGGGCAACTAATGAAAAACTGTTTTTT
>TRBV7-2|once|.|TRBJ2-3
CASHSPGTETQYF
TGTGCCAGCCATTCGCCCGGCACAGAGACGCAGTATTTT
>TRBV2|many|TRBD1|TRBJ1-2
CASRPGQGSYTF
TGTGCCAGCAGGCCGGGACAGGGGAGCTACACCTTC
>TRBV28|many|TRBD2|TRBJ2-3
CASSNSSGGPSWDTQYF
TGTGCCAGCAGTAATTCTAGCGGGGGGCCCTCTTGGGATACGCAGTATTTT
>TRBV7-9|few|TRBD1|TRBJ1-4
CASSLYRDRVNEKLFF
TGTGCCAGCAGCTTATATCGGGACAGGGTTAATGAAAAACTGTTTTTT
>TRBV27|.|.|TRBJ2-3
CASRYIATDTQYF
TGTGCCAGCAGGTACATAGCGACAGATACGCAGTATTTT